These 14 T cell receptor beta chains came from one sample sequenced in a study of T cell responses to AZD1222 COVID-19 vaccine. Here immunoSEQ multiplex PCR was the method, and the copy in TCRdb shows in-frame clones only, minus some. This table holds 96,000 or so clones, roughly 90% found once. The starting material was peripheral blood, obtained on day 0 of AZD1222 vaccination. These TCRs come from an adult in good health.

This clone was recorded a few times. The V and J genes are TRBV28 and TRBJ2-7, with D perhaps matching TRBD1 or TRBD2 (5 bases each). With 6 bases removed from V and 2 bases from J, the gap between germline ends came to 14 bases. Germline V gene lookup returns CDR1 MDHEN and CDR2 SYDVKM. This CDR3 comprises 14 residues. The CDR3 region has the DNA TGTGCCAGCAGATCCGGGACCAGAGCCTACGAGCAGTACTTC. This encodes CASRSGTRAYEQYF.

CDR3 amino acids: CAWGRGRDYGYTF. DNA of the CDR3: TGTGCCTGGGGCCGCGGGAGAGACTATGGCTACACCTTC. The chain is built from TRBV30 and TRBJ1-2; D gene uncertain. V lost 5 bases and J lost 3, with 13 bases in between. Looked up from germline, CDR1 is GTSNPN and CDR2 is SVGIG (reference sequence). This CDR3 is 13 amino acids long.

CDR3 protein: CASMGDNEKLFF. The DNA for the CDR3 is TGTGCCAGCATGGGGGATAATGAAAAACTGTTTTTT. V is TRBV2 and J is TRBJ1-4, with D tentatively TRBD1 (5 bases). This CDR3 is built from 12 residues. In germline, CDR1 is SNHLY, CDR2 FYNNEI. Trimming removed 7 bases from V and 4 bases from J, with 7 bases in between. The full variable domain, with the rest looked up from reference TRBV2 and TRBJ1-4, is EPEVTQTPSHQVTQMGQEVILRCVPISNHLYFYWYRQILGQKVEFLVSFYNNEISEKSEIFDDQFSVERPDGSNFTLKIRSTKLEDSAMYFCASMGDNEKLFFGSGTQLSVL.

The chain carries TRBV18 and TRBJ1-5; D remains unclear. Germline CDR1 and CDR2: KGHSH and LQKENI. Deletions cut 8 bases from V and 1 base from J, with 9 bases between. There are 13 residues in the CDR3. The DNA of the CDR3 is TGTGCCAGCAGGGAGGTCAGCAATCAGCCCCAGCATTTT. Protein: CASREVSNQPQHF.

The CDR3 DNA sequence: TGCAGCGTTGAGGTGGGACCCACCGGGACCCAGTACTTC. Amino acid sequence: CSVEVGPTGTQYF. The chain employs TRBV29-1 and TRBJ2-5; either TRBD1 or TRBD2 may supply D (5 bases each). CDR3 length: 13 residues. CDR1 and CDR2 from the germline V gene are SQVTM and ANQGSEA. The V end was cut by 3 bases, the J end by 7 bases, with 15 bases between.

CDR3 protein: CASRPQIRPQHF. In nucleotides, the CDR3 is TGTGCCAGCAGGCCCCAAATTCGCCCCCAGCATTTT. The chain uses TRBV28 and TRBJ1-5, with unresolved D. Germline loops: CDR1 MDHEN, CDR2 SYDVKM. V was pared by 6 bases and J by 10 bases, with 13 bases between. The CDR3 has 12 residues.

This clone was detected a few times. The genes are TRBV5-4 and TRBJ1-6; 9 nucleotides line up with TRBD1. Germline loops: CDR1 SGHNT, CDR2 YYREEE (reference sequence). The CDR3 sequence is 14 residues long. With V trimmed by 4 bases and J by 15 bases, 11 bases remained unmatched. The CDR3 DNA is TGTGCCAGCAGCGCCCGGACAGGGGATAATCTCCTCCACTTT. Its protein is CASSARTGDNLLHF.

The chain combines TRBV28 with TRBJ1-1, with D possibly being TRBD1 (5 bases). The V end was cut by 2 bases, the J end by 4 bases, with 8 bases between. This CDR3 region has 13 residues. CDR1 is MDHEN, CDR2 SYDVKM, per germline. CDR3 region: CASSLPRGTEAFF. CDR3 nucleotide sequence: TGTGCCAGCAGTTTACCGAGGGGCACTGAAGCTTTCTTT. Complete variable domain (other parts from reference TRBV28 and TRBJ1-1): DVKVTQSSRYLVKRTGEKVFLECVQDMDHENMFWYRQDPGLGLRLIYFSYDVKMKEKGDIPEGYSVSREKKERFSLILESASTNQTSMYLCASSLPRGTEAFFGQGTRLTVV.

The chain couples TRBV4-3 to TRBJ1-4, with D uncertain. The V end lost 7 bases, the J end lost 3 bases, and 18 bases lay between the germline ends. Germline V CDR1 and CDR2: LGHNA, YSLEER. CDR3 length equals 16 residues. The CDR3 region has the DNA TGCGCCAGCAACCCAGCAGGCCCCGGGGCTAATGAAAAACTGTTTTTT. Residues: CASNPAGPGANEKLFF.

This clone came up a few times. This CDR3 reads CASSLGLAVSYEQYF. The CDR3 DNA follows: TGTGCCAGCAGCTTGGGACTAGCGGTCTCCTACGAGCAGTACTTC. The rearrangement links TRBV5-6 to TRBJ2-7, with 9 bases fitting TRBD2. Trimming removed 0 bases from V and 0 bases from J; junction bases left unmatched: 1. Germline CDR1 and CDR2: SGHDT and YYEEEE. The CDR3 totals 15 residues.

This chain links TRBV28 with TRBJ2-7; the D gene is possibly TRBD1 (6 bases). The CDR3 consists of 15 residues. The V end was cut by 5 bases, the J end by 3 bases, with 17 bases between. Germline CDR1 is MDHEN and CDR2 is SYDVKM. The DNA of the CDR3 is TGTGCCAGCAGTCCCCCAAGGGACACCTTCTACGAGCAGTACTTC. This translates into CASSPPRDTFYEQYF.

This clone was observed once. The chain uses TRBV7-8 and TRBJ2-6; a weak D match, TRBD2 (5 bases). V was clipped by 1 base and J by 1 base, with 8 bases between them. CDR3 size: 16 residues. From germline, CDR1 is SGHVS and CDR2 FQNEAQ. CDR3 protein: CASSLDGGSGANVLTF. Here the CDR3 DNA reads TGTGCCAGCAGCTTAGATGGCGGGTCTGGGGCCAACGTCCTGACTTTC. Combining the CDR3 with reference TRBV7-8 and TRBJ2-6 gives the whole variable domain GAGVSQSPRYKVAKRGQDVALRCDPISGHVSLFWYQQALGQGPEFLTYFQNEAQLDKSGLPSDRFFAERPEGSVSTLKIQRTQQEDSAVYLCASSLDGGSGANVLTFGAGSRLTVL.

V and J are TRBV24-1 and TRBJ1-2; tentative D call: TRBD1 (5 bases). V gave up 4 bases and J gave up 4 bases, with 15 bases separating them. This CDR3 is 15 amino acids long. Germline lookup yields CDR1 KGHDR and CDR2 SFDVKD. The CDR3 coding sequence is TGTGCCACCAGTGACCCAGGGATAGGGGCCTATGGCTACACCTTC. It is translated as CATSDPGIGAYGYTF.

The J gene is TRBJ2-7, the V gene TRBV6-2 or TRBV6-3; 8 bases map to TRBD2. Germline-derived CDR1 and CDR2 are MNHEY and SVGEGT. This CDR3 spans 15 amino acids. V shed 2 bases, J shed 4 bases, and the junction held 7 bases outside the gene matches. CDR3 protein: CASSYDLGGRYEQYF. As DNA, the CDR3 is TGTGCCAGCAGTTACGATTTGGGCGGGAGGTACGAGCAGTACTTC.